This section outlines one T cell receptor (beta chain) sequence together with its context. This sample was included in a study of Tregs in tolerant kidney transplant recipients. Sequenced by immunoSEQ multiplex PCR; TCRdb stores in-frame clones only, minus some. This sample has 240,000 or so clones, with 84% found just once. This CDR3 has 14 amino acids. In germline, CDR1 is LNHDA, CDR2 SQIVND (reference sequence). V was cut by 3 bases and J by 5 bases, with 8 bases left in between. J is TRBJ2-6 and V is TRBV19; no clear D gene. This sequence was found in a human donor in good health. The sample was CD4+ T cells from blood. CDR3: CASSIDPRANVLTF. CDR3 DNA: TGTGCCAGTAGTATCGACCCAAGGGCCAACGTCCTGACTTTC.